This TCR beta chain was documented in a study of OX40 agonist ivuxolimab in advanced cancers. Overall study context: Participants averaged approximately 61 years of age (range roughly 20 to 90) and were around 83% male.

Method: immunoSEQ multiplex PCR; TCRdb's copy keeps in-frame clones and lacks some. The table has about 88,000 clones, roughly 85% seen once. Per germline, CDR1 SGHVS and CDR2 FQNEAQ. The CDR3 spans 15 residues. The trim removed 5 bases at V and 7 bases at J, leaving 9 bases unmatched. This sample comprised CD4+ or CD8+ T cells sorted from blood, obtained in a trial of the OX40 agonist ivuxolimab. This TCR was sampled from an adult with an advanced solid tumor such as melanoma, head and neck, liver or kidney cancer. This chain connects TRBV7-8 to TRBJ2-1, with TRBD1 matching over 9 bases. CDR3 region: CASSPGQGLSNEQFF. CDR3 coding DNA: TGTGCCAGCAGCCCGGGACAGGGTCTTTCGAATGAGCAGTTCTTC. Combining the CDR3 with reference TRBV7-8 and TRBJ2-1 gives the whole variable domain GAGVSQSPRYKVAKRGQDVALRCDPISGHVSLFWYQQALGQGPEFLTYFQNEAQLDKSGLPSDRFFAERPEGSVSTLKIQRTQQEDSAVYLCASSPGQGLSNEQFFGPGTRLTVL.